What follows are 18 T cell receptor beta chains derived from one specimen sequenced in a study of shared T cell receptors in the human thymus. Measured with immunoSEQ multiplex PCR; TCRdb has only the in-frame clones, and not every one. The data contain hundreds of thousands of clones, approximately 80% of them singletons. In addition, the sample was reused for a study of human thymus T cells.

The sequenced sample was thymocytes. The receptors here all came from a boy in the first two years of life with a congenital heart defect.

This chain links TRBV30 with TRBJ2-5, with TRBD2 matching 7 bases. From germline, CDR1 is GTSNPN and CDR2 SVGIG (reference sequence). The CDR3 has 12 residues. With V trimmed by 4 bases and J by 5 bases, 4 bases remained unmatched. Here the CDR3 DNA reads TGTGCCTGGAAGCGGGGTCTGGAGACCCAGTACTTC. Translation: CAWKRGLETQYF.

The genes are TRBV25-1 and TRBJ2-3; the match to TRBD1 covers 10 bases. CDR1 is MGHDK, CDR2 SYGVNS, per germline. V shed 2 bases and J 6 bases; nucleotides not matched to a gene: 14. The CDR3 sequence is 18 residues long. CDR3 sequence: CASSEGDRGLRVSDTQYF. The DNA for the CDR3 is TGTGCCAGCAGTGAAGGCGACAGGGGGCTAAGGGTGTCGGATACGCAGTATTTT.

The CDR3 sequence: CATSRDIREQPQHF. The CDR3 nucleotides are TGTGCCACCAGCAGAGATATCCGGGAGCAGCCCCAGCATTTT. The gene calls are TRBV15 and TRBJ1-5; D remains unclear. CDR3 length: 14 residues. CDR1 is LNHNV and CDR2 is YYDKDF in the germline V gene (reference sequence). Trimming removed 0 bases from V and 7 bases from J, with 10 bases in between.

CDR3 amino acids: CASSPSNTEAFF. The CDR3 bases are TGTGCCAGCAGCCCATCCAACACTGAAGCTTTCTTT. The chain links TRBV7-8 to TRBJ1-1; unclear D gene. V lost 5 bases, J lost 2 bases, and 6 bases lay in between. This CDR3 comprises 12 residues. From germline, CDR1 is SGHVS and CDR2 FQNEAQ.

This clone was seen a handful of times. The chain recombines TRBV4-1 with TRBJ2-2; tentative D call: TRBD1 (5 bases). The CDR3 has 15 amino acids. The germline V gene encodes CDR1 MGHRA and CDR2 YSYEKL. The V gene lost 0 bases and the J gene lost 1 base, with 6 bases spanning the gap. The DNA for the CDR3 is TGCGCCAGCAGCCAAGAAACAGGGAACACCGGGGAGCTGTTTTTT. This sequence encodes CASSQETGNTGELFF.

As DNA, the CDR3 is TGTGCCAGCAGTCCCATTTCGGTGGCGGCCGTCCTGACTTTC. Translating it yields CASSPISVAAVLTF. The gene calls are TRBV27 and TRBJ2-6; D call uncertain. V was shortened by 5 bases and J by 12 bases, with 17 bases between the two germline ends. From germline, CDR1 is MNHEY and CDR2 SMNVEV (reference sequence). This CDR3 comprises 14 residues.

The J gene is TRBJ2-1, the V gene TRBV5-1; 11 bases line up with TRBD2. Germline CDR1 reads SGHRS; CDR2 reads YFSETQ. This CDR3 spans 17 amino acids. J was trimmed by 5 bases and V by 4 bases; bases with no gene match: 11. CDR3 bases: TGCGCCAGCAGCCCTAGCGGGAGGCCACCTTCTAACAATGAGCAGTTCTTC. This sequence encodes CASSPSGRPPSNNEQFF.

The chain employs TRBV4-3 and TRBJ2-7; TRBD1 aligns across 11 bases. The junction had 9 bases not matched to a gene; V was cut back by 1 base and J by 4 bases. This CDR3 comprises 17 residues. CDR1 and CDR2 (germline): LGHNA, YSLEER. As DNA, the CDR3 is TGCGCCAGCAGCCAAGTACCGGTCGGACAGGGGGCTTACGAGCAGTACTTC. Amino acid sequence: CASSQVPVGQGAYEQYF.

The chain is built from TRBV5-4 and TRBJ1-2; D is ambiguous. This CDR3 contains 13 residues. CDR1 and CDR2 from the germline V gene are SGHNT and YYREEE (reference sequence). Trimming shortened V by 0 bases and J by 4 bases, and 7 bases separated the two germline ends. CDR3: CASSLDQAYGYTF. As DNA, the CDR3 is TGTGCCAGCAGCTTGGATCAGGCCTATGGCTACACCTTC.

The V gene is TRBV7-9, the J gene TRBJ2-5; possible D gene TRBD2, 6 bases. The CDR3 loop spans 16 amino acids. Germline CDR1 and CDR2: SEHNR and FQNEAQ (reference sequence). The ends were cut back, 3 bases at V and 0 bases at J, with 14 bases in the middle. Here the CDR3 reads CASSFQRAIYQETQYF. CDR3 in DNA: TGTGCCAGCAGCTTCCAGCGGGCCATCTACCAAGAGACCCAGTACTTC. The entire variable domain, with the rest obtained from reference TRBV7-9 and TRBJ2-5, is as follows: DTGVSQNPRHKITKRGQNVTFRCDPISEHNRLYWYRQTLGQGPEFLTYFQNEAQLEKSRLLSDRFSAERPKGSFSTLEIQRTEQGDSAMYLCASSFQRAIYQETQYFGPGTRLLVL.

The chain carries TRBV28 and TRBJ1-2; maybe TRBD1 (5 bases). Trimming left V 6 bases short and J 4 bases short, with 18 bases between. Germline CDR1 reads MDHEN; CDR2 reads SYDVKM. The CDR3 length is 15 residues. The CDR3 nucleotides read TGTGCCAGCAGCCTGGGCCAGGGTGGTTTCTATGGCTACACCTTC. Translating it yields CASSLGQGGFYGYTF.

On this clone: In the same sample, other DNA sequences code for this CDR3. V usage is TRBV2 and J usage is TRBJ2-3; 13 bases align to TRBD2. The V segment lost 8 bases and the J segment 3 bases; nucleotides outside the gene matches: 17. Germline V gene lookup returns CDR1 SNHLY and CDR2 FYNNEI. The CDR3 totals 19 residues. The CDR3 loop is CASFSGGLAGPPLTDTQYF. CDR3 coding DNA: TGTGCCAGCTTTTCCGGGGGACTAGCGGGACCCCCCTTGACAGATACGCAGTATTTT.

The chain couples TRBV7-8 to TRBJ2-5; 8 positions match TRBD2. Trimming cost V 4 bases and J 4 bases; bases outside gene matches: 23. The CDR3 is 20 amino acids. Looked up from germline, CDR1 is SGHVS and CDR2 is FQNEAQ. DNA for the CDR3: TGTGCCAGCAGCTCAAAGAGAGGTTGTCAGCGGGAGCTGGTTCGAGAGACCCAGTACTTC. Translation gives CASSSKRGCQRELVRETQYF.

This chain joins TRBV6-1 and TRBJ1-3, with 9 bases matching TRBD1. CDR3 length equals 14 residues. Trimming at V came to 4 bases and at J to 4 bases, leaving 2 bases not matched to a gene. Germline V gene lookup returns CDR1 MNHNS and CDR2 SASEGT. CDR3 coding DNA: TGTGCCAGCAGTGGGACAGGGGTCGGAAACACCATATATTTT. It is translated as CASSGTGVGNTIYF.

The chain employs TRBV25-1 and TRBJ2-7; 8 nucleotides match TRBD1. The CDR3 runs 14 residues. V shed 3 bases, J shed 0 bases, and the junction held 1 base outside the gene matches. Germline CDR1 and CDR2: MGHDK and SYGVNS. CDR3 region: CASSDDRGSYEQYF. The CDR3 nucleotides read TGTGCCAGCAGTGACGACAGGGGCTCCTACGAGCAGTACTTC.

V is TRBV5-6 and J is TRBJ2-7, with TRBD2 matching over 11 bases. CDR1 and CDR2 (germline): SGHDT, YYEEEE. With V trimmed by 4 bases and J by 0 bases, 3 bases remained unmatched. CDR3 size: 15 residues. This CDR3 reads CASSLTSGSSYEQYF. DNA for the CDR3: TGTGCCAGCAGCCTTACTAGCGGGAGCTCCTACGAGCAGTACTTC.

The rearrangement joins TRBV4-3 to TRBJ2-1, with D perhaps matching TRBD2 (5 bases). The CDR3 contains 15 residues. Per the germline V gene, CDR1 is LGHNA and CDR2 is YSLEER. The ends were cut back, 0 bases at V and 5 bases at J, with 11 bases in the middle. CDR3 region: CASSQDGGLNNEQFF. The DNA for the CDR3 is TGCGCCAGCAGCCAAGATGGTGGACTGAACAATGAGCAGTTCTTC.

The chain couples TRBV2 to TRBJ1-3, with no clear D. Trimming removed 4 bases from V and 2 bases from J, with 12 bases in between. CDR1 and CDR2 (germline): SNHLY, FYNNEI. The CDR3 totals 15 residues. The CDR3 sequence is CASSAPRRAGNTIYF. The CDR3 coding sequence is TGTGCCAGCAGTGCGCCCAGGCGGGCTGGAAACACCATATATTTT.